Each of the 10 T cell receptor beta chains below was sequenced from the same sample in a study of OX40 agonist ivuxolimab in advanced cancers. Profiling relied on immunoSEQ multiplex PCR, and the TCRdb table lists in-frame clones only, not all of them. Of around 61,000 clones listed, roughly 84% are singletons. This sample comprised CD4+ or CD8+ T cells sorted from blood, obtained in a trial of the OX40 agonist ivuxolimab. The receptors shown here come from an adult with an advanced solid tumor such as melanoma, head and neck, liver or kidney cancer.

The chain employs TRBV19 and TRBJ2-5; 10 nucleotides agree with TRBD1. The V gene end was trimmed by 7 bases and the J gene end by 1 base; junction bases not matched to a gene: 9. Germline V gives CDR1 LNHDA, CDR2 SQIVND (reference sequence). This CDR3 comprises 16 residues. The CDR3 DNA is TGTGCCAGTATGGGACAGGGGAGAAAGGGCCAAGAGACCCAGTACTTC. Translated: CASMGQGRKGQETQYF.

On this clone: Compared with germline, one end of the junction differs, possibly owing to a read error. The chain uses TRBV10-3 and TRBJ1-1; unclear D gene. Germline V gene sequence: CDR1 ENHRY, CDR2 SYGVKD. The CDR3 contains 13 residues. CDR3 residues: CAISESGESEAFF. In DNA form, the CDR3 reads TGTGCCATCAGTGAGTCGGGCGAATCTGAGGCTTTCTTT.

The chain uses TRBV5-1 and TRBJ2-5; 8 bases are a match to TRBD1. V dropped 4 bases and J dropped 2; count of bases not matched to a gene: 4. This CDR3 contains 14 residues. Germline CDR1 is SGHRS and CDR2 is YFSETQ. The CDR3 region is CASSLDRAQETQYF. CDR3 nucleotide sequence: TGCGCCAGCAGCCTGGACAGGGCACAAGAGACCCAGTACTTC.

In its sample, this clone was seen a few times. The CDR3, as DNA: TGCGCCAGCAGCCGGGACTACCAAGAGACCCAGTACTTC. Encoded protein: CASSRDYQETQYF. The chain combines TRBV4-1 with TRBJ2-5; D perhaps matches TRBD2 (6 bases). With 4 bases removed from V and 0 bases from J, the gap between germline ends came to 6 bases. Germline CDR1 is MGHRA and CDR2 is YSYEKL. The CDR3 has 13 amino acids.

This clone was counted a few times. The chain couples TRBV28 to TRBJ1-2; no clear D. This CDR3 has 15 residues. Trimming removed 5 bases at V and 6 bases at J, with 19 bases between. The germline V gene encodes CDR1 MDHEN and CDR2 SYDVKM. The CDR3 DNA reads TGTGCCAGCAGTGCAGGTTGGGTTCAAACCAATGGCTACACCTTC. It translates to CASSAGWVQTNGYTF.

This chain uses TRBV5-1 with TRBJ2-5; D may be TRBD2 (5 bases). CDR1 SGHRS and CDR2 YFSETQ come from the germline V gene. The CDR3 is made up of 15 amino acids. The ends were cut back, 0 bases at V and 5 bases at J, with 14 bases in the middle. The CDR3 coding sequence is TGCGCCAGCAGCTTGGTAGGAGGCAGCCCGGAGACCCAGTACTTC. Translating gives CASSLVGGSPETQYF.

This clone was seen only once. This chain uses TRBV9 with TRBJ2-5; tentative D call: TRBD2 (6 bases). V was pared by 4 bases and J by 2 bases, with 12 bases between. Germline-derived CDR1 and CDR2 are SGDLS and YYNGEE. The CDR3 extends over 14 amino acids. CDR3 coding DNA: TGTGCCAGCAGCAGACGGGACTCTCAAGAGACCCAGTACTTC. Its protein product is CASSRRDSQETQYF. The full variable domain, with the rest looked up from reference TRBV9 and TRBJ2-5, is DSGVTQTPKHLITATGQRVTLRCSPRSGDLSVYWYQQSLDQGLQFLIQYYNGEERAKGNILERFSAQQFPDLHSELNLSSLELGDSALYFCASSRRDSQETQYFGPGTRLLVL.

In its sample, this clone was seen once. CDR3 DNA: TGTGCCAGCAGCGGATCTCGGTCTGGAAACACCATATATTTT. This translates into CASSGSRSGNTIYF. The J gene is TRBJ1-3, the V gene TRBV4-2; D remains unclear. V dropped 5 bases and J dropped 1 base, with 9 bases sitting between them. In germline, CDR1 is LGHNA, CDR2 YNFKEQ. The CDR3 is 14 residues long.

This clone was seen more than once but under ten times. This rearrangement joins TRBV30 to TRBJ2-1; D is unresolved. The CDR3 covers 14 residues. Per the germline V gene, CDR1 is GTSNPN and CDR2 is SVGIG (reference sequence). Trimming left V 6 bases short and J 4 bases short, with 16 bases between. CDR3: CACPKRKTYNEQFF. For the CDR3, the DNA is TGTGCCTGTCCTAAGAGGAAGACATACAATGAGCAGTTCTTC.

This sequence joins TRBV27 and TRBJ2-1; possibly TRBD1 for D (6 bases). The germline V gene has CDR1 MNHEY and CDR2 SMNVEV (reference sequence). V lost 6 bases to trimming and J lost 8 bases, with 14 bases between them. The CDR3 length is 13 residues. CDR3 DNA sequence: TGTGCCAGCAGGAAAACACAGGGCCATGAGCAGTTCTTC. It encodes CASRKTQGHEQFF.